The sequence of this T cell receptor (beta chain) was determined in a study of cytomegalovirus exposure and HLA in healthy donors. Study conclusions and caveats: Further analysis was carried out later, and it showed several of the most significant clusters appearing linked to common viral pathogens. Most of the TCR beta V segments (in an earlier analysis) were productive either about 87% or about 30% of the time.

PCR used 60 Vbeta primers and 13 Jbeta primers. Repertoires were generated with immunoSEQ multiplex PCR, while TCRdb's copy carries only in-frame clones and drops some. The table has fewer than 250,000 clones, roughly 75% seen once; the top ten hold 4.5% to 5.5%. On this clone: Its antigen is still unknown.

CDR1 is MGHRA, CDR2 YSYEKL, per germline. The CDR3 spans 15 residues. V was clipped by 3 bases and J by 5 bases; unmatched bases: 9. This chain connects TRBV4-1 to TRBJ2-5; 7 bases are a match to TRBD1. The specimen was PBMCs. The clonotype comes from a man between 25 and 39 years old in good health and CMV-seropositive. In DNA form, the CDR3 reads TGCGCCAGCAGCCACGGCGCAGGGGGATACGAGACCCAGTACTTC. This gives the protein CASSHGAGGYETQYF.